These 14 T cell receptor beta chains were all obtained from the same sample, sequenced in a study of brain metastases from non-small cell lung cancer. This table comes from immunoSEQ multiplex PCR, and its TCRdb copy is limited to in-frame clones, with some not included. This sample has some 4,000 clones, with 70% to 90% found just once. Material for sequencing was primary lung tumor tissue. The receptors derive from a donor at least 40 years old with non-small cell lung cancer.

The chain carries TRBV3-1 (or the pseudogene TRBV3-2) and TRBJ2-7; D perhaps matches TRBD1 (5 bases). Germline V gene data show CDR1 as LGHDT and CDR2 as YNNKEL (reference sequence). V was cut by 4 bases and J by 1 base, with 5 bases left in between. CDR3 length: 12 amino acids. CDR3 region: CASSPGSYEQYF. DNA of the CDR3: TGTGCCAGCAGCCCAGGGTCCTACGAGCAGTACTTC.

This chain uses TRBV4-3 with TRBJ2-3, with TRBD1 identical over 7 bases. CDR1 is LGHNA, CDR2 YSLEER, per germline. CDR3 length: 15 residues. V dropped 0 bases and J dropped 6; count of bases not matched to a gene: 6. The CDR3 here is CASSQESRGFDTQYF. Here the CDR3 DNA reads TGCGCCAGCAGCCAAGAAAGCAGGGGGTTTGATACGCAGTATTTT.

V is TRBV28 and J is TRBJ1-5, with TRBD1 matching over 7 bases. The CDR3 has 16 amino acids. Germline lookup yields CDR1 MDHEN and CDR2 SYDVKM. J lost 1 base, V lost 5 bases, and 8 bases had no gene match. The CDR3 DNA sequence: TGTGCCAGCAGTCAGCGACAGGGTAAGAGCAATCAGCCCCAGCATTTT. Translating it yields CASSQRQGKSNQPQHF.

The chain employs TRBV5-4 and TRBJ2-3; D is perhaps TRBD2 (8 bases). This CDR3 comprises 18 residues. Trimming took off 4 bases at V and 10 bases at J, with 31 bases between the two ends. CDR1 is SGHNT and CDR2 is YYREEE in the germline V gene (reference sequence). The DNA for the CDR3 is TGTGCCAGCAGCCTGTCCCGGGGGGGGAACGGCTCTACAGGGGCGCAGTATTTT. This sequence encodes CASSLSRGGNGSTGAQYF.

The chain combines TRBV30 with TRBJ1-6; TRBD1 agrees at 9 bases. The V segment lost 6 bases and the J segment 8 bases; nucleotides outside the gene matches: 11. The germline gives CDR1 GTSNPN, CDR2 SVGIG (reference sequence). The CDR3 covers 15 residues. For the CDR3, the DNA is TGTGCCTGTATGAACCGGGACAGGGCAGATTCACCCCTCCACTTT. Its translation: CACMNRDRADSPLHF.

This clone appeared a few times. CDR3 in DNA: TGTGCCAGCAGCTTAGTACTATCTGGGGGCTATGGCTACACCTTC. It codes for CASSLVLSGGYGYTF. The V and J genes are TRBV7-2 and TRBJ1-2; possible D gene TRBD1, 5 bases. Trimming removed 1 base from V and 4 bases from J, with 13 bases in between. The length of the CDR3 is 15 residues. CDR1 and CDR2 from the germline V gene are SGHTA and FQGNSA. The full variable domain, in which reference TRBV7-2 and TRBJ1-2 provide the parts outside the CDR3, is GAGVSQSPSNKVTEKGKDVELRCDPISGHTALYWYRQSLGQGLEFLIYFQGNSAPDKSGLPSDRFSAERTGGSVSTLTIQRTQQEDSAVYLCASSLVLSGGYGYTFGSGTRLTVV.

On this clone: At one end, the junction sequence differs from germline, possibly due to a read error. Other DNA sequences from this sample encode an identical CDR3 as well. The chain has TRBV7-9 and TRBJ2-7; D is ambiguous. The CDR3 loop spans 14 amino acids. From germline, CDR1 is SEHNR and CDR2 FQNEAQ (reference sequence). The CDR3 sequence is CASSLDEWSYEQYF. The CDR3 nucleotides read TGTGCCAGCAGCTTAGACGAATGGTCCTACGAACAGTACTTC.

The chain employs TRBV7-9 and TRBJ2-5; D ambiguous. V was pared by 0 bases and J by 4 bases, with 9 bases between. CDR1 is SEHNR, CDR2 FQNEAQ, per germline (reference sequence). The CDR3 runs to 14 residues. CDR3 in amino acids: CASSLAWQRETQYF. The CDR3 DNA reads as TGTGCCAGCAGCTTAGCGTGGCAGAGAGAGACCCAGTACTTC. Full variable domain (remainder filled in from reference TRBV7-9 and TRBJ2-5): DTGVSQNPRHKITKRGQNVTFRCDPISEHNRLYWYRQTLGQGPEFLTYFQNEAQLEKSRLLSDRFSAERPKGSFSTLEIQRTEQGDSAMYLCASSLAWQRETQYFGPGTRLLVL.

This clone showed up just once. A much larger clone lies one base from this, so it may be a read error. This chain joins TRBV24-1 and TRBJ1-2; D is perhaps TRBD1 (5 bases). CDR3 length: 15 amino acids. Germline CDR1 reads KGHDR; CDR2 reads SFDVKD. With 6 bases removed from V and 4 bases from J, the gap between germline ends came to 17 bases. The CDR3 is CATSNSGTVGYGYTF. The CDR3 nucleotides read TGTGCCACCAGTAATTCCGGGACGGTGGGCTATGGCTACACCTTC.

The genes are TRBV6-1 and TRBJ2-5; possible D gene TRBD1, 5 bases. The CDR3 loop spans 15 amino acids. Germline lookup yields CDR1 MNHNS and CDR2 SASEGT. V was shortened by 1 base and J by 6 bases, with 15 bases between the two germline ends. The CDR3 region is CASSEEGSGRKTQYF. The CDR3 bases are TGTGCCAGCAGTGAAGAGGGGTCAGGTAGGAAGACCCAGTACTTC.

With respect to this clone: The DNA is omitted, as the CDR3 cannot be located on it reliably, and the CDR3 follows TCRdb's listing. The CDR3 here is CASSKVVGTGSSGNTIYF. This rearrangement joins TRBV21-1 to TRBJ1-3; TRBD1 reflects the table's D call only, with no check against the DNA. TRBV21-1 is a pseudogene locus. The CDR3 extends over 18 residues, inclusive of both ends.

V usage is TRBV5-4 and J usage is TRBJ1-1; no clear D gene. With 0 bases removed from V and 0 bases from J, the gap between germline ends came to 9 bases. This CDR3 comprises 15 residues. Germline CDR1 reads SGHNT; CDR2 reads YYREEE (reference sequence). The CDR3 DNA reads TGTGCCAGCAGCTTGGCTGGGTTTATGAACACTGAAGCTTTCTTT. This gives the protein CASSLAGFMNTEAFF.

The CDR3 sequence is CASSLDRAGGELFF. DNA of the CDR3: TGTGCCAGCAGCTTGGACAGGGCTGGCGGGGAGCTGTTTTTT. The chain employs TRBV11-3 and TRBJ2-2; 8 bases are a match to TRBD1. V gave up 3 bases and J gave up 7 bases; unmatched junction bases: 4. This CDR3 has 14 amino acids. The germline gives CDR1 SGHNT, CDR2 YENEEA.

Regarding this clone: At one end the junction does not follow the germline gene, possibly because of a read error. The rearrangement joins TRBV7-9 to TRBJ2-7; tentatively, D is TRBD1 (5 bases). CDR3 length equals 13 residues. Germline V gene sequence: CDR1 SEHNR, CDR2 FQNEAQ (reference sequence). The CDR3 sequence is CASSLAAGLEQYF. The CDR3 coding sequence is TGTGCCAGCAGCTTAGCCGCAGGGCTCGAGCAGTATTTC.